This T cell receptor beta chain was obtained from a study of T cells in localized non-small cell lung cancer. The V segment lost 7 bases and the J segment 4 bases; nucleotides outside the gene matches: 6. The CDR3 spans 15 residues. The germline gives CDR1 SQVTM, CDR2 ANQGSEA. Clones were sequenced by immunoSEQ multiplex PCR, and TCRdb holds only the in-frame ones, with some missing. The sample contains about 41,000 clones, 65% to 90% of which appear only once. Within the sample, this clone is medium-sized. This sequence was found in a man between 40 and 70 years old with stage II lung adenocarcinoma. V is TRBV29-1 and J is TRBJ2-1, with TRBD2 matching over 14 bases. The material was PBMCs, obtained before any cancer treatment. The CDR3 DNA reads as TGCAGCGCCGGACTAGCGGGGGGCTCTTACAATGAGCAGTTCTTC. Amino acids: CSAGLAGGSYNEQFF.